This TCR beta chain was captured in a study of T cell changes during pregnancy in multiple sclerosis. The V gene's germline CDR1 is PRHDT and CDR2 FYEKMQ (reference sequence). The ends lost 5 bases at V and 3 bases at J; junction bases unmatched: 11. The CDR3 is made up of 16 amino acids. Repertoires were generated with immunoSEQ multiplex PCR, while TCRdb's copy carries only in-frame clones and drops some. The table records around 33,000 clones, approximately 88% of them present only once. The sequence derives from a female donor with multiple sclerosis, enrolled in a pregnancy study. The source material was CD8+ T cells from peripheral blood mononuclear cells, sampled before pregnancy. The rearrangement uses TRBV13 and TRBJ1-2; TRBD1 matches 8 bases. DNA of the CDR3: TGTGCCAGCAGCGCCACCACTCCGGACAGGGACTATGGCTACACCTTC. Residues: CASSATTPDRDYGYTF.